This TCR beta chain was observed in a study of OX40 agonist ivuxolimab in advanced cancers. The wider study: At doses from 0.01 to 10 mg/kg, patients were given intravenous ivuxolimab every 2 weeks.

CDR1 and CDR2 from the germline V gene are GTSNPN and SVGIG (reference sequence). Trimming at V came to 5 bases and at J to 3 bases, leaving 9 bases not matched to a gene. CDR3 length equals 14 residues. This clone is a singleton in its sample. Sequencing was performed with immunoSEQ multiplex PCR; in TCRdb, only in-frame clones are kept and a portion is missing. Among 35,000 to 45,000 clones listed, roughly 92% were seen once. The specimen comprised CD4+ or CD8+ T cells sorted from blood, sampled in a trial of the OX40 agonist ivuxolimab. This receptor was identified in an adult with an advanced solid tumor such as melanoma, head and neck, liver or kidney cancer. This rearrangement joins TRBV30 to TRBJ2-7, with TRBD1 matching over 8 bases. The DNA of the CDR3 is TGTGCCTGGGCTCCCGGGACAGGATACTACGAGCAGTACTTC. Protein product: CAWAPGTGYYEQYF.